A selection of T cell receptor beta chains follows, all from one sample in a study of T cell repertoires in cytomegalovirus infection. TCRdb reprocessed the reads via MiXCR and lists one record per CDR3 protein. Counted here are nearly 450,000 distinct CDR3 sequences, approximately 31% occurring once; the ten biggest clones make up roughly an eighth. The sequencing input was PBMCs. These receptors all stem from a human donor in good health (CMV status not recorded). Some clones in this sample may be carry-over from other donors' samples. Both conserved end residues are part of each CDR3. D genes are given only for firm matches. Only part of the rows carry a size: once, few, many, or a class if the clone is expanded.

clone size | D gene | J gene | V gene | CDR3 protein | CDR3 DNA
few | . | TRBJ2-1 | TRBV19 | CASSRDGLYNEQFF | TGTGCCAGTAGTAGGGACGGTCTCTACAATGAGCAGTTCTTC
many | . | TRBJ1-6 | TRBV7-3 | CASSLGTENSPLHF | TGTGCCAGCAGCTTAGGGACGGAAAATTCACCCCTCCACTTT
few | TRBD1 | TRBJ1-1 | TRBV3-1 | CASSQAIRGTEAFF | TGTGCCAGCAGCCAAGCGATCAGGGGGACTGAAGCTTTCTTT
. | TRBD1 | TRBJ1-4 | TRBV20-1 | CSASRTGQNEKLFF | TGCAGTGCTAGTAGGACAGGGCAAAATGAAAAACTGTTTTTT
once | . | TRBJ1-5 | TRBV19 | CASSMMAADQPQHF | TGTGCCAGTAGTATGATGGCAGCCGATCAGCCCCAGCATTTT
. | TRBD2 | TRBJ2-1 | TRBV6-5 | CASSRGLDPIFEQFF | TGTGCCAGCAGTAGGGGACTAGATCCCATTTTTGAGCAGTTCTTC
few | TRBD2 | TRBJ2-1 | TRBV19 | CASSIFLAGPNEQFF | TGTGCCAGTAGTATTTTCCTAGCGGGCCCCAATGAGCAGTTCTTC
few | . | TRBJ1-2 | TRBV7-8 | CASSLATKGSYGYTF | TGTGCCAGCAGCTTAGCGACCAAAGGGTCCTATGGCTACACCTTC
few | . | TRBJ2-7 | TRBV27 | CASSAVARYEQYF | TGTGCCAGCAGTGCCGTAGCCCGGTACGAGCAGTACTTC
few | . | TRBJ2-7 | TRBV6-2/TRBV6-3 | CASSPDFPPREQYF | TGTGCCAGCAGTCCGGACTTCCCTCCCCGCGAGCAGTACTTC